The entry that follows covers one T cell receptor beta chain sequence. The CDR3 covers 15 residues. V shed 5 bases, J shed 5 bases, and the junction held 12 bases outside the gene matches. The germline V gene has CDR1 SGHRS and CDR2 YFSETQ. This sample is part of a study of OX40 agonist ivuxolimab in advanced cancers. Blood draws occurred at baseline, cycle 4 day 1, and cycle 7 day 1. Repertoires were generated with immunoSEQ multiplex PCR, while TCRdb's copy carries only in-frame clones and drops some. The table shows fewer than 85,000 clones, with around 81% occurring only once. The sequences come from CD4+ or CD8+ T cells sorted from blood, collected in a trial of the OX40 agonist ivuxolimab. This sequence joins TRBV5-1 and TRBJ1-2, with 7 bases aligning to TRBD1. The origin of this receptor is an adult with an advanced solid tumor such as melanoma, head and neck, liver or kidney cancer. The CDR3 nucleotides read TGCGCCAGCAGGACGGAAGCCGGGACAGTTTATGGCTACACCTTC. The encoded protein is CASRTEAGTVYGYTF. Full variable domain (outside the CDR3, taken from reference TRBV5-1 and TRBJ1-2): KAGVTQTPRYLIKTRGQQVTLSCSPISGHRSVSWYQQTPGQGLQFLFEYFSETQRNKGNFPGRFSGRQFSNSRSEMNVSTLELGDSALYLCASRTEAGTVYGYTFGSGTRLTVV.